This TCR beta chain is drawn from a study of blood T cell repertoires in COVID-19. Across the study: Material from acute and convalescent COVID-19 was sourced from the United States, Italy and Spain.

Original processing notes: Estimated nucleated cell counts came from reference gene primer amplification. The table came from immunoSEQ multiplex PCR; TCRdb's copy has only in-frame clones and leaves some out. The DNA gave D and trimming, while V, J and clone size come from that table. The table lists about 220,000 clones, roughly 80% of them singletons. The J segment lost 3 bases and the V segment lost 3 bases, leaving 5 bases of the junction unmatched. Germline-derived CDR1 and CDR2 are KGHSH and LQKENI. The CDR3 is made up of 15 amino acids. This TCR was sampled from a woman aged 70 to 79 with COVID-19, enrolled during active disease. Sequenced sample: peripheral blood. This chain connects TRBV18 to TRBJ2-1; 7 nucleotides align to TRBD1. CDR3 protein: CASSPGTAVYNEQFF. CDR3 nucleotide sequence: TGTGCCAGCTCACCCGGGACAGCCGTCTACAATGAGCAGTTCTTC.